The 11 T cell receptor beta chains listed next were all sequenced from one sample in a study of blood T cell repertoires in COVID-19. The protocol was immunoSEQ multiplex PCR, while the TCRdb copy is restricted to in-frame clones and leaves out a portion. The table includes 84,000 or so clones, over 80% detected once. Sequenced input: peripheral blood. The receptors stem from a woman in her 70s with active or convalescent COVID-19.

The chain joins TRBV19 to TRBJ1-5, with D possibly TRBD1 on 5 matching bases. The V gene lost 9 bases and the J gene lost 4 bases, with 16 bases spanning the gap. The V gene's germline CDR1 is LNHDA and CDR2 SQIVND (reference sequence). This CDR3 has 14 residues. The CDR3 DNA reads as TGTGCCAGCACCTACGGGGGGAATAATCAGCCCCAGCATTTT. Protein sequence: CASTYGGNNQPQHF.

This clone was recorded at least ten times. Other DNA sequences in this sample translate to the same CDR3. The chain links TRBV4-3 to TRBJ2-2; no clear D. Germline V lookup: CDR1 LGHNA, CDR2 YSLEER. V lost 0 bases to trimming and J lost 4 bases, with 6 bases between them. CDR3 length: 14 residues. The CDR3 DNA reads as TGCGCCAGCAGCCAAGAAGCTAGCACCGGGGAGCTGTTTTTT. Its translation is CASSQEASTGELFF.

This chain links TRBV5-5 with TRBJ2-2; no clear D. The CDR3 totals 15 residues. Trimming removed 2 bases at V and 2 bases at J, with 10 bases between. Per the germline V gene, CDR1 is SGHKS and CDR2 is YYEKEE (reference sequence). The CDR3 here is CASSLYWSNTGELFF. CDR3 nucleotide sequence: TGTGCCAGCAGCTTATACTGGTCCAACACCGGGGAGCTGTTTTTT.

The rearrangement joins TRBV5-1 to TRBJ1-1; D perhaps matches TRBD1 (5 bases). Trimming removed 7 bases at V and 1 base at J, with 11 bases between. Germline CDR1 reads SGHRS; CDR2 reads YFSETQ. The CDR3 loop spans 13 amino acids. The CDR3 region is CASGQRENTEAFF. DNA for the CDR3: TGCGCCAGCGGACAAAGGGAGAACACTGAAGCTTTCTTT.

This rearrangement joins TRBV5-8 to TRBJ2-7; 8 bases fit TRBD1. Germline lookup yields CDR1 SGHTS and CDR2 YDEGEE. The V segment lost 7 bases and the J segment 6 bases; nucleotides outside the gene matches: 15. The CDR3 has 15 amino acids. CDR3 protein: CASGTGWTGKGEQYF. The CDR3 DNA is TGTGCCAGCGGGACGGGATGGACAGGGAAAGGCGAGCAGTACTTC.

This clone showed up just once. The chain recombines TRBV7-9 with TRBJ1-2; 8 nucleotides align to TRBD1. J lost 4 bases, V lost 8 bases, and 9 bases had no gene match. CDR3 size: 14 residues. The germline CDR1 and CDR2 sequences are SEHNR and FQNEAQ (reference sequence). CDR3 amino acids: CASGPRGRVYGYTF. The DNA for the CDR3 is TGTGCCAGCGGGCCCAGGGGGCGCGTCTATGGCTACACCTTC.

The DNA for the CDR3 is TGTGCCAGCAGTTCCCGGGACAGTGTGGACATTCAGTACTTC. It encodes CASSSRDSVDIQYF. The chain couples TRBV6-5 to TRBJ2-4, with TRBD1 identical over 7 bases. The CDR3 contains 14 residues. Germline V gives CDR1 MNHEY, CDR2 SVGAGI. V trimming: 4 bases; J trimming: 8 bases; junction bases outside the gene matches: 8.

The chain is built from TRBV4-3 and TRBJ1-5, with a weak D call TRBD1 (5 bases). The V gene lost 1 base and the J gene lost 4 bases, with 11 bases spanning the gap. Germline-derived CDR1 and CDR2 are LGHNA and YSLEER. The CDR3 runs to 15 residues. The CDR3 here is CASSQVPGQNQPQHF. In DNA form, the CDR3 reads TGCGCCAGCAGCCAAGTTCCAGGGCAGAATCAGCCCCAGCATTTT.

The chain combines TRBV6-2 or TRBV6-3 with TRBJ2-5; 8 bases are a match to TRBD2. This CDR3 has 17 residues. Losses at the gene ends were 6 bases for V and 5 bases for J; bases not matched to a gene: 17. The V gene's germline CDR1 is MNHEY and CDR2 SVGEGT. The DNA for the CDR3 is TGTGCCAGCAGCCAGAAGGAGCGGGGGTTCTTAATCGAGACCCAGTACTTC. Translated, it gives CASSQKERGFLIETQYF.

The V and J genes are TRBV3-1 (or the pseudogene TRBV3-2) and TRBJ1-6; 9 bases match TRBD1. CDR1 and CDR2 from the germline V gene are LGHDT and YNNKEL (reference sequence). Trimming cost V 4 bases and J 14 bases; bases outside gene matches: 12. The CDR3 consists of 15 residues. The CDR3 coding sequence is TGTGCCAGCAGCCCGGGACAGGGCCGGGGGAGGGCCCTCCACTTT. This codes for CASSPGQGRGRALHF.

This sequence joins TRBV10-1 and TRBJ1-1; 7 nucleotides match TRBD1. The CDR3 is 13 residues long. Looked up from germline, CDR1 is WNHNN and CDR2 is SYGVQD (reference sequence). V was clipped by 7 bases and J by 2 bases; unmatched bases: 4. CDR3 loop: CASNDRANTEAFF. For the CDR3, the DNA is TGCGCCAGCAATGACAGGGCAAACACTGAAGCTTTCTTT.